This record concerns one T cell receptor beta chain sequence. Its recognized antigen is unknown. The germline gene is not matched at one end of the junction; a read error may be the cause. The data are from a study of blood T cells in healthy people across ages (dated by TCRdb to 2015 to 2017). Looking at the study overall: In model experiments, template switching captured about one uniquely barcoded TCR beta cDNA molecule for every two T cells. The study measured age-related changes in TCR beta repertoire diversity using deep sequencing normalized with unique cDNA molecular identifiers. The donors were split into four age groups: young (average around 15 years), middle-aged (more than 35), aged (more than 60) and long-lived (approximately 80). To avoid experimental bias, donors of different ages were distributed randomly across sequencing lanes. Using the same blood draw, the study looked at two additional independent replicas of 1 million unique cDNA reads for two donors, one aged 18 to 30 and the other aged 80 or older.

Measured from the cysteine to the phenylalanine, the CDR3 is 13 residues long. The kept DNA is CDR3 alone, 39 bases in frame from the first base. CDR1 and CDR2 (SGHTA, FQGNSA) derive from the germline V gene. The full study reports these points: Estimates of total diversity from one million sequenced T cells were regarded as lower bounds and underestimates. As age increased, observed TCR beta diversity per million T cells dropped in a roughly linear way, and a significant reduction was already evident by age 40. A strong correlation was found between observed TCR beta diversity and the percentage of naive T cells measured by flow cytometry. Because profiling used bulk unsorted PBMCs, naive and antigen-experienced compartments could not be compared conclusively. Because the CMV infection status of the donors was unknown, age-related changes in expanded clonotypes may potentially have been confounded. Compared with the aged group, the long-lived group had more naive CD4+ T cells, fewer expanded clones and increased TCR diversity, suggesting age selection.

Library prep was done by 5' RACE. Sequencing instrument: Illumina HiSeq 2500. The second PCR ran for about 7 to 11 cycles and used a J-beta primer mix along with a sample-barcoded 5' primer. A unique molecular identifier was introduced onto each TCR beta cDNA molecule by a template-switch 5' adaptor carrying 12 random nucleotides. Each sample yielded at least 3 million CDR3-containing paired-end reads. First-strand cDNA was synthesized from all RNA with the Mint cDNA synthesis kit, primed by a TRBC-specific oligonucleotide. Following uracil-DNA glycosylase treatment, a first 18-cycle PCR with universal primers M1SS and BC2_uni_R was performed on all cDNA. Per the source publication's procedure: For normalization, 1 million high-quality reads, each with a distinct molecular identifier, were randomly selected from each sample. Reads with shared molecular identifiers were discarded instead of being binned into consensus sequences. MiTCR, set to a Q25 quality threshold and the strictest error-elimination algorithm, was used for CDR3 identification, clonotype clustering and error correction. A nonparametric unseen species model with Euler transformation was used to estimate lower-bound total TCR beta diversity. TCRdb reanalyzed the raw reads on its own, using fastp at Q25 for trimming and MiXCR for clone calling, and kept in-frame beta chains. A single entry per CDR3 protein holds the most common genes and DNA from its merged rows. The V and J calls were determined by TCRdb, not by the authors. The sample table contains around 650,000 distinct CDR3 sequences; only one count was recorded for 35% to 50% of them. The ten top clones hold around 32% of the sample.

The donors were roughly 39 Caucasian individuals from Russia, aged 6 to 90 years, who were systemically healthy. Each donor gave 8.5 to 10 milliliters of peripheral blood, collected into EDTA-treated Vacutainer tubes. Ficoll-Paque density-gradient centrifugation was used to isolate PBMCs, with at least 7 million per sample. Total RNA was extracted from PBMCs with Trizol reagent, with at least 5 micrograms obtained per sample. For every donor, an aliquot of PBMCs went through flow cytometry to measure the percentages of naive CD45RAhigh/CD27high T cells. The sample consisted of blood. The chain links TRBV7-2 with TRBJ2-2, and 7 bases in between align with TRBD1. This TCR was sampled from a man older than 75 in good health. The CDR3: CASSTGQKGELFF. The DNA is as follows: TGTGCCAGCAGCACGGGACAGAAAGGGGAACTGTTTTTT. With the rest looked up from the reference TRBV7-2 and TRBJ2-2 genes rather than sequenced, the full variable domain is GAGVSQSPSNKVTEKGKDVELRCDPISGHTALYWYRQSLGQGLEFLIYFQGNSAPDKSGLPSDRFSAERTGGSVSTLTIQRTQQEDSAVYLCASSTGQKGELFFGEGSRLTVL.